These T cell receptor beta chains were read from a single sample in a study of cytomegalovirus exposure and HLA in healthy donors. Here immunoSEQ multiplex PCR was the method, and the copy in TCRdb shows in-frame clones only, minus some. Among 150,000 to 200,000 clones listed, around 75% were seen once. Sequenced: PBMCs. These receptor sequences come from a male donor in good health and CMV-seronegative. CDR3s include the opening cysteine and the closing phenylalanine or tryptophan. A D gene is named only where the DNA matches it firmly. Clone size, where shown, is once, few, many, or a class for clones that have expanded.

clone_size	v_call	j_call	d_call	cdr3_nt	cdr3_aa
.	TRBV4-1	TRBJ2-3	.	TGCGCCAGCAGCCAAGAGGGCCTAACAGATACGCAGTATTTT	CASSQEGLTDTQYF
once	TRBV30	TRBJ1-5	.	TGTGCCTGGAATCCGGGACTTTTGAATCAGCCCCAGCATTTT	CAWNPGLLNQPQHF
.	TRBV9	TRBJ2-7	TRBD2	TGTGCCAGCAGCGTCGGGACTACTGGCGAGCAGTACTTC	CASSVGTTGEQYF
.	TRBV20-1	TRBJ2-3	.	TGCAGTGCTAGTCCCTCGGATACGCAGTATTTT	CSASPSDTQYF
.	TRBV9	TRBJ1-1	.	TGTGCCAGCAGCCCTAACGCCCCTACAGGGTGGAAGAACATTGAAGCTTTCTTT	CASSPNAPTGWKNIEAFF
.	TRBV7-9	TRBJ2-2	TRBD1	TGTGCCAGCAGCATAGGACAGGGAACCGGGGAGCTGTTTTTT	CASSIGQGTGELFF
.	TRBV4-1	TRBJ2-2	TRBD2	TGCGCCAGCAGCCTTTCAGCGGGGAGGGCCGGGGAGCTGTTTTTT	CASSLSAGRAGELFF
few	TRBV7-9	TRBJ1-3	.	TGTGCCAGCAGCTTAGACAGCCTCTCTGGAAACACCATATATTTT	CASSLDSLSGNTIYF
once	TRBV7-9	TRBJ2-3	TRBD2	TGTTCCAGCAGCTTAGTTGGCGGGAGAGGCCGGGTAACAGATACGCAGTATTTT	CSSSLVGGRGRVTDTQYF
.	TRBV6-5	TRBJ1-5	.	TGTGCCAGCAGACCCTCCGGGATGAATCAGCCCCAGCATTTT	CASRPSGMNQPQHF
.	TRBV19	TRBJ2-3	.	TGTGCCAGTACGTCCTACTTTGGAGATACGCAGTATTTT	CASTSYFGDTQYF
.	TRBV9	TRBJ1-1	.	TGTGCCAGCAGCGTAGGGCCCCAGAACACTGAAGCTTTCTTT	CASSVGPQNTEAFF
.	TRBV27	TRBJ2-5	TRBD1	TGTGCCAGCAGTCCTCCGACAGGGGGTTACCAAGAGACCCAGTACTTC	CASSPPTGGYQETQYF
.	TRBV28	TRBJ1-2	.	TGTGCCAGCAGTTTGGTCCCGAGCATAACGGATGGCTACACCTTC	CASSLVPSITDGYTF
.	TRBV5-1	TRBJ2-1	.	TGCGCCAGCAGCTTACCTACCCGGGACACGAACAATGAGCAGTTCTTC	CASSLPTRDTNNEQFF
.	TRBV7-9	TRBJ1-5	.	TGTGCCAGCAGCTTAGATGCTGGGGGCGAGAACCAGCCCCAGCATTTT	CASSLDAGGENQPQHF
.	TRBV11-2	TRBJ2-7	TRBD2	TGTGCCAGCAGCAACGGACTAGCCCAAAATACCGCCTACGAGCAGTACTTC	CASSNGLAQNTAYEQYF
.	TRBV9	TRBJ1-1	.	TGTGCCAGCAGCGCAGCGGGTGAGGGTGGGGCGGGCACTGAAGCTTTCTTT	CASSAAGEGGAGTEAFF
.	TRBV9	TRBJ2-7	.	TGTGCCAGCAGCGTATCCACGTCCAACTACGAGCAGTACTTC	CASSVSTSNYEQYF
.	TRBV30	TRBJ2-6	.	TGTGCCTGGTTCCAGGGGAAATACTCTGGGGCCAACGTCCTGACTTTC	CAWFQGKYSGANVLTF
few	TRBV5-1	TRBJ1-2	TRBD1	TGCGCCAGCAGCTCGACAGGGAACTATGGCTACACCTTC	CASSSTGNYGYTF
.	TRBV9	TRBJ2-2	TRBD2	TGTGCCAGCAGTGTAGCGGGAGGGGACACCGGGGAGCTGTTTTTT	CASSVAGGDTGELFF
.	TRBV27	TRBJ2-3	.	TGTGCCAGCAGTTCTGCTATGGATACGCAGTATTTT	CASSSAMDTQYF
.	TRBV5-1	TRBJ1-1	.	TGCGCCAGCAGCTTGATTCAGGGGAGTGGAACTGAAGCTTTCTTT	CASSLIQGSGTEAFF
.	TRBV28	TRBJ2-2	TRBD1	TGTGCCAGCAGTACCCAGACAGGGGCGAACACCGGGGAGCTGTTTTTT	CASSTQTGANTGELFF
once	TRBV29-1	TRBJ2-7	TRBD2	TGCAGCGTTGTAGTGGTAGCGGGGGGTGAGCAGTACTTC	CSVVVVAGGEQYF
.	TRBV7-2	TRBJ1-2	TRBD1	TGTGCCAGCAGTACAGGGGGCGCGGGTAACGATGGCTACACCTTC	CASSTGGAGNDGYTF
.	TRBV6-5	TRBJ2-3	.	TGTGCCAGCAGTACCCAAGGGGAGGTCACAGATACGCAGTATTTT	CASSTQGEVTDTQYF
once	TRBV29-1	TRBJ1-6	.	TGCAGCGTTGCCACAACCGGGACTCCCCAATATTCACCCCTCCACTTT	CSVATTGTPQYSPLHF
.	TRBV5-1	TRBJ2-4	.	TGCGCCAGCAGCTTGGGAGGTGGGGCCAAAAACATTCAGTACTTC	CASSLGGGAKNIQYF
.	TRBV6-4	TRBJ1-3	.	TGTGCCAGCAGTGACATCACTTGGGCTTCCTCTGGAAACACCATATATTTT	CASSDITWASSGNTIYF
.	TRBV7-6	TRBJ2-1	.	TGTGCCAGCAGCCCCCAGGGGATCCAGCAGTTCTTC	CASSPQGIQQFF
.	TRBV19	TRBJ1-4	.	TGTGCCAGTAGAAGCAGGGGAGGGAATGAAAAACTGTTTTTT	CASRSRGGNEKLFF
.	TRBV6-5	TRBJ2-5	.	TGTGCCAGCAGTTACGGGGACCGGGGGGAGACCCAGTACTTC	CASSYGDRGETQYF
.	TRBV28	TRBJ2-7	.	TGTGCCAGCACCCCACCGGGACACGTCCTCTACGAGCAGTACTTC	CASTPPGHVLYEQYF
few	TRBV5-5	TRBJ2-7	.	TGTGCCAGCAGCTTGGCGGCAGCTAGCTCCTACGAGCAGTACTTC	CASSLAAASSYEQYF
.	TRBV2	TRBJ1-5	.	TGTGCCAGCACACTGGATGAACAGGGTCGTCAGCCCCAGCATTTT	CASTLDEQGRQPQHF
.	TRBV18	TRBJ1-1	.	TGTGCCAGCTCACCGCCCCGGGGTTCCCGACCTGAAGCTTTCTTT	CASSPPRGSRPEAFF
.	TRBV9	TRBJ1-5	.	TGTGCCAGCAGCCTGAAGGGGAATCAGCCCCAGCATTTT	CASSLKGNQPQHF
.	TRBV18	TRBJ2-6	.	TGTGCCAGCTCACCATCTCGCTCTGGGGCCAACGTCCTGACTTTC	CASSPSRSGANVLTF
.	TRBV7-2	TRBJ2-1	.	TGTGCCAGCAGCTTATATGGCAGGGGTGGCAATGAGCAGTTCTTC	CASSLYGRGGNEQFF
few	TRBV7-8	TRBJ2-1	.	TGTGCCAGCAGTAAGGGGGACGGAAGCTCCTACAATGAGCAGTTCTTC	CASSKGDGSSYNEQFF
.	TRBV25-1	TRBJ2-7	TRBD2	TGTGCCAGCAGTGCCATCCCCAGGGTAGCGGGGGATGCCTACGAGCAGTACTTC	CASSAIPRVAGDAYEQYF
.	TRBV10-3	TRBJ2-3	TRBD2	TGTGCCATCAGTGATCCCGGGAGCGGGAGGGGAGATACGCAGTATTTT	CAISDPGSGRGDTQYF
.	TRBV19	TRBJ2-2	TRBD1	TGTGCCAGTAGATTCCATGCGGACAGGGGAGGGACCGGGGAGCTGTTTTTT	CASRFHADRGGTGELFF
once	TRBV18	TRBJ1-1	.	TGTGCCAGCTCTCCGGGGATGAACACTGAAGCTTTCTTT	CASSPGMNTEAFF
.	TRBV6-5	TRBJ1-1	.	TGTGCCAGCAGTTACTCGTCGGCAGGGAAAAAGGTTGAAGCTTTCTTT	CASSYSSAGKKVEAFF
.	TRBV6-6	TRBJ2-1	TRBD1	TGTGCCAGCAGTTACGGGACAGGGGTGTACAATGAGCAGTTCTTC	CASSYGTGVYNEQFF
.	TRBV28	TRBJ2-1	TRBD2	TGTGCCAGCACCACCGAGGGGCGGGGGGTCAATGAGCAGTTCTTC	CASTTEGRGVNEQFF
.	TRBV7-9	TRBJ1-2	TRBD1	TGTGCCAGCAGCGAAGGGACAGACTATGGCTACACCTTC	CASSEGTDYGYTF
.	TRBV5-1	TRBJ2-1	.	TGCGCCAGCAGCTTGGACGGGGATGAGCAGTTCTTC	CASSLDGDEQFF
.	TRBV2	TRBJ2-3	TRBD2	TGTGCACGGGGGGGGCCTATAGATACGCAGTATTTT	CARGGPIDTQYF